A single sample gave rise to the 10 T cell receptor beta chains below, sequenced in a study of T cell repertoires in cytomegalovirus infection. TCRdb fed the reads into MiXCR, producing one record per CDR3 protein. The sample lists some 270,000 distinct CDR3 sequences, over 15% occurring once. The sample taken for sequencing was CD8+ T cells from PBMCs. Every receptor here comes from a human donor in good health (CMV status not recorded). Some clones in this sample may be carry-over from other donors' samples.

The sample holds many counts of this clonotype. J is TRBJ2-2 and V is TRBV28; 8 nucleotides agree with TRBD1. V lost 3 bases, J lost 3 bases, and 0 bases stayed unmatched. In germline, CDR1 is MDHEN, CDR2 SYDVKM. The CDR3 consists of 14 residues. The CDR3 DNA is TGTGCCAGCAGTTTGACAGGGGACACCGGGGAGCTGTTTTTT. It specifies CASSLTGDTGELFF.

V gene TRBV12-3 or TRBV12-4 combines with J gene TRBJ2-7, with 12 bases fitting TRBD2. This CDR3 is built from 18 residues. V lost 6 bases and J lost 4; bases outside the gene matches: 16. The CDR3 DNA is TGTGCCAGCAGCTCCGGGACTAGCGGGCAGGTGTGGCTATACGAGCAGTACTTC. Protein: CASSSGTSGQVWLYEQYF.

Notes on this clonotype: It may be a read error: a sequence one base away is much more abundant. This chain joins TRBV7-8 and TRBJ2-7; 12 nucleotides line up with TRBD1. CDR1 is SGHVS, CDR2 FQNEAQ, per germline. CDR3 length: 15 residues. The CDR3 DNA reads as TGTGTCAGCAGCTTAGGGGACAGGGGGCTCTACGAGCAGTACTTC. Amino acids: CVSSLGDRGLYEQYF.

This chain connects TRBV12-3 or TRBV12-4 to TRBJ2-7, with D perhaps TRBD2 (6 bases). The CDR3 spans 14 residues. The ends were cut back, 7 bases at V and 1 base at J, with 14 bases in the middle. CDR3 sequence (DNA): TGTGCCAGCACCCCCGGGGGACTGTCCTACGAGCAGTACTTC. Translating gives CASTPGGLSYEQYF.

Many counts were recorded for this clonotype. This chain's CDR3 is CASSLDPNKQYF. CDR3 sequence (DNA): TGTGCCAGCAGCTTAGATCCGAATAAGCAGTACTTC. The J gene is TRBJ2-7, the V gene TRBV11-2; no reliable D call. The CDR3 runs 12 residues. Germline V gives CDR1 SGHAT, CDR2 FQNNGV. Trimming pared 0 bases from V and 8 bases from J, leaving 8 bases between.

This clonotype has more than one count but fewer than ten. The CDR3 coding sequence is TGCAGTGCCCGGGACAGAACACTCTACGAGCAGTACTTC. Its protein product is CSARDRTLYEQYF. V gene TRBV20-1 combines with J gene TRBJ2-7; TRBD1 aligns across 7 bases. Germline lookup yields CDR1 DFQATT and CDR2 SNEGSKA (reference sequence). The CDR3 is 13 residues long. J was trimmed by 3 bases and V by 6 bases; bases with no gene match: 8.

This clonotype was counted between two and nine times. The rearrangement joins TRBV15 to TRBJ2-3; D is uncertain. Germline V gene sequence: CDR1 LNHNV, CDR2 YYDKDF (reference sequence). This CDR3 contains 15 residues. V gave up 0 bases and J gave up 0 bases, with 7 bases separating them. This CDR3 is CATSRDFGSTDTQYF. CDR3 nucleotide sequence: TGTGCCACCAGCAGAGATTTTGGTAGCACAGATACGCAGTATTTT.

J is TRBJ2-3 and V is TRBV2; D is perhaps TRBD1 (5 bases). This CDR3 contains 15 residues. Deletions cut 2 bases from V and 2 bases from J, with 11 bases between. Germline CDR1 SNHLY, CDR2 FYNNEI. CDR3 DNA: TGTGCCAGCAGTGAAATCGGACAAGACACAGATACGCAGTATTTT. Protein sequence: CASSEIGQDTDTQYF.

A few counts support this clonotype. This chain uses TRBV7-6 with TRBJ2-1; the match to TRBD1 covers 8 bases. V was clipped by 5 bases and J by 3 bases; unmatched bases: 12. Germline V gene lookup returns CDR1 SGHVS and CDR2 FNYEAQ. This CDR3 has 17 amino acids. In DNA, the CDR3 is TGTGCCAGCAGCGCCTCAGGGGGCGCGTTTTTCTACAATGAGCAGTTCTTC. This encodes CASSASGGAFFYNEQFF.

The V and J genes are TRBV15 and TRBJ1-6; 9 bases align to TRBD1. The CDR3 is made up of 15 amino acids. V was pared by 2 bases and J by 9 bases, with 5 bases of the junction left unmatched. Germline assignment: CDR1 LNHNV and CDR2 YYDKDF (reference sequence). As DNA, the CDR3 is TGTGCCACCAGCAGACAGGGACAGGGTGGTTCACCCCTCCACTTT. This sequence encodes CATSRQGQGGSPLHF.